This T cell receptor (beta chain) was observed in a study of blood T cell repertoires in COVID-19. Background on the study: Sites in the United States, Italy and Spain provided acute and convalescent COVID-19 samples. The cDNA or gDNA used as material had been derived from T cells, B-cell-depleted T cells, or PBMCs.

Germline CDR1 and CDR2: MNHEY and SVGAGI. This CDR3 comprises 15 residues. The V end was cut by 4 bases, the J end by 6 bases, with 18 bases between. In the source study's methods: Nucleated cell counts were estimated from reference gene primer amplification. Profiling relied on immunoSEQ multiplex PCR, and the TCRdb table lists in-frame clones only, not all of them. V and J calls and clone size are copied from that table; D and trimming were computed from the DNA. This table has roughly 230,000 clones, 65% to 90% appearing once. This chain uses TRBV6-5 with TRBJ1-2; D possibly corresponds to TRBD1 (6 bases). Sequencing was performed on peripheral blood. This TCR was recovered from a woman aged 45-60 years with acute or convalescent COVID-19. Here the CDR3 DNA reads TGTGCCAGCAGTTCGCGAAGGGGGTCGTTACATGGCTACACCTTC. It specifies CASSSRRGSLHGYTF.